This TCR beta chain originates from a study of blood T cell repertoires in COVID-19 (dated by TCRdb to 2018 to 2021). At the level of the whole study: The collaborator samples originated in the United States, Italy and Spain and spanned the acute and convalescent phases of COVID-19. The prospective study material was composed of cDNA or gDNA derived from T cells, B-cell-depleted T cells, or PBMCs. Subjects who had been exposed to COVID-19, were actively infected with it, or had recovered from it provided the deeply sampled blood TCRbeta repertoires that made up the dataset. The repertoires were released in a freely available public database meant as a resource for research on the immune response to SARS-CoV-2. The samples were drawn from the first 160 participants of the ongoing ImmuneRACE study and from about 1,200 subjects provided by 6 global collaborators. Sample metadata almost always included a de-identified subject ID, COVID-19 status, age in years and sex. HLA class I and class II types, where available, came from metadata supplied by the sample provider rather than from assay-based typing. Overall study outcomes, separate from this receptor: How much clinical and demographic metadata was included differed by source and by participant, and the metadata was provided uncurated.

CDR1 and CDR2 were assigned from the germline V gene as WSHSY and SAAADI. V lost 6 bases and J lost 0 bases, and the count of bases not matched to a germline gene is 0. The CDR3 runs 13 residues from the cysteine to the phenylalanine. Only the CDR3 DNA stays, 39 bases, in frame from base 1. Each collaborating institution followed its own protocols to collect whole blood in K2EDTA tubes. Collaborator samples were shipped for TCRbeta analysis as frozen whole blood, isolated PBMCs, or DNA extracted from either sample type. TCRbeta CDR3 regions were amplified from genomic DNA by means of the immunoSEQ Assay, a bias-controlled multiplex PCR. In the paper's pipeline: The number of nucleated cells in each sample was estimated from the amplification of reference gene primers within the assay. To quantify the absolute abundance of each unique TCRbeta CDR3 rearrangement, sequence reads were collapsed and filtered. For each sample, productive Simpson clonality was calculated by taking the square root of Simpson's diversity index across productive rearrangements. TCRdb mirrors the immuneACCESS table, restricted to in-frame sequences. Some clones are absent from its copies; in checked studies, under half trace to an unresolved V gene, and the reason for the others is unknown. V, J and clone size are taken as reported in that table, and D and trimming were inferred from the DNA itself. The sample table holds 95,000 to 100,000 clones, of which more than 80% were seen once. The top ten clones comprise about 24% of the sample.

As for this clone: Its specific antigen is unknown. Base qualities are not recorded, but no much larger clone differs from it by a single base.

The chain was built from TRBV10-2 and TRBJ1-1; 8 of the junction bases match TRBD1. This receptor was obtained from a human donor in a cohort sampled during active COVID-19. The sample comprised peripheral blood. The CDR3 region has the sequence CASRDRVNTEAFF. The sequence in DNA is TGCGCCAGCAGGGACAGGGTGAACACTGAAGCTTTCTTT.